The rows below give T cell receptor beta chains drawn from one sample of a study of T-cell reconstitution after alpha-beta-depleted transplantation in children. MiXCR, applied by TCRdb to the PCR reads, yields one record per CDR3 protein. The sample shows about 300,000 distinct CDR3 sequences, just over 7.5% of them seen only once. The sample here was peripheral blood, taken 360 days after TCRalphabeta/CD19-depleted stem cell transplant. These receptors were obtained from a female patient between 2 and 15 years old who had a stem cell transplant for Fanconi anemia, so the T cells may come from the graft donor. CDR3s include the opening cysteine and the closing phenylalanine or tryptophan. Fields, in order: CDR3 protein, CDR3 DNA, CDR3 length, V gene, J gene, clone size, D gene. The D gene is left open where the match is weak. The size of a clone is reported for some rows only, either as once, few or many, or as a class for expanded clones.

cdr3_aa: CASTKASGGAPGELFF; cdr3_nt: TGTGCCAGCACTAAGGCTAGCGGGGGGGCACCCGGGGAGCTGTTTTTT; cdr3_length: 16; v_call: TRBV25-1; j_call: TRBJ2-2; clone_size: few; d_call: TRBD2
cdr3_aa: CASLGQPTDTQYF; cdr3_nt: TGTGCCAGCCTGGGACAGCCTACAGATACGCAGTATTTT; cdr3_length: 13; v_call: TRBV27; j_call: TRBJ2-3; clone_size: few; d_call: TRBD1
cdr3_aa: CASSYDGDTEAFF; cdr3_nt: TGTGCCAGCAGTTACGATGGGGACACTGAAGCTTTCTTT; cdr3_length: 13; v_call: TRBV6-5; j_call: TRBJ1-1; clone_size: many; d_call: .
cdr3_aa: CASSLRPLALETQYF; cdr3_nt: TGTGCCAGCAGCTTGCGTCCACTAGCTTTGGAGACCCAGTACTTC; cdr3_length: 15; v_call: TRBV11-1; j_call: TRBJ2-5; clone_size: .; d_call: .
cdr3_aa: CASSLALLKTSGGAYEQYF; cdr3_nt: TGTGCCAGCAGCTTAGCCCTACTGAAGACTAGCGGGGGGGCCTACGAGCAGTACTTC; cdr3_length: 19; v_call: TRBV7-2; j_call: TRBJ2-7; clone_size: many; d_call: TRBD2
cdr3_aa: CASRSHWPMNTEAFF; cdr3_nt: TGTGCCAGCAGGTCCCACTGGCCTATGAACACTGAAGCTTTCTTT; cdr3_length: 15; v_call: TRBV28; j_call: TRBJ1-1; clone_size: many; d_call: .
cdr3_aa: CASIERGNYGYTF; cdr3_nt: TGTGCCAGCATCGAGCGGGGCAACTATGGCTACACCTTC; cdr3_length: 13; v_call: TRBV28; j_call: TRBJ1-2; clone_size: .; d_call: .
cdr3_aa: CASSPLPEGKGDNQPQHF; cdr3_nt: TGTGCCAGCAGTCCCCTACCCGAGGGGAAGGGGGACAATCAGCCCCAGCATTTT; cdr3_length: 18; v_call: TRBV6-1; j_call: TRBJ1-5; clone_size: .; d_call: .
cdr3_aa: CASSSLAGAYNEQFF; cdr3_nt: TGTGCCAGCAGCTCCCTAGCGGGGGCTTACAATGAGCAGTTCTTC; cdr3_length: 15; v_call: TRBV7-9; j_call: TRBJ2-1; clone_size: many; d_call: TRBD2
cdr3_aa: CSVEGVGVF; cdr3_nt: TGCAGCGTTGAAGGGGTGGGCGTCTTC; cdr3_length: 9; v_call: TRBV29-1; j_call: TRBJ2-1; clone_size: many; d_call: .
cdr3_aa: CASRAGIGDSNEQFF; cdr3_nt: TGTGCCAGCAGGGCGGGAATTGGGGACTCCAATGAGCAGTTCTTC; cdr3_length: 15; v_call: TRBV6-5; j_call: TRBJ2-1; clone_size: many; d_call: .
cdr3_aa: CASTKTVHNEKLFF; cdr3_nt: TGTGCCAGCACAAAGACAGTCCATAATGAAAAACTGTTTTTT; cdr3_length: 14; v_call: TRBV11-2; j_call: TRBJ1-4; clone_size: many; d_call: .
cdr3_aa: CASSLELTYNSPLHF; cdr3_nt: TGCGCCAGCAGCTTGGAGCTCACCTATAATTCACCCCTCCACTTT; cdr3_length: 15; v_call: TRBV5-1; j_call: TRBJ1-6; clone_size: few; d_call: .
cdr3_aa: CASSQGQGGTSGPKSYEQYF; cdr3_nt: TGTGCCAGCAGCCAAGGACAAGGAGGGACTAGCGGGCCTAAATCCTACGAGCAGTACTTC; cdr3_length: 20; v_call: TRBV4-2; j_call: TRBJ2-7; clone_size: many; d_call: TRBD2
cdr3_aa: CASSQASWGSTDTQYF; cdr3_nt: TGCGCCAGCAGCCAAGCCAGCTGGGGGAGCACAGATACGCAGTATTTT; cdr3_length: 16; v_call: TRBV4-1; j_call: TRBJ2-3; clone_size: many; d_call: .
cdr3_aa: CASSTAPPGRDEQFF; cdr3_nt: TGTGCCAGCAGTACGGCACCCCCGGGCCGCGATGAGCAGTTCTTC; cdr3_length: 15; v_call: TRBV28; j_call: TRBJ2-1; clone_size: many; d_call: .
cdr3_aa: CATSREVPLNQPQHF; cdr3_nt: TGTGCCACCAGCAGAGAAGTTCCTTTAAATCAGCCCCAGCATTTT; cdr3_length: 15; v_call: TRBV15; j_call: TRBJ1-5; clone_size: many; d_call: .
cdr3_aa: CASSLGVVAQWTDTQYF; cdr3_nt: TGTGCCAGCAGCTTAGGGGTAGTGGCGCAATGGACAGATACGCAGTATTTT; cdr3_length: 17; v_call: TRBV7-2; j_call: TRBJ2-3; clone_size: many; d_call: .
cdr3_aa: CASSYSKWRAGEVSPLHF; cdr3_nt: TGTGCCAGCAGTTACTCGAAGTGGAGGGCAGGGGAGGTTTCACCCCTCCACTTT; cdr3_length: 18; v_call: TRBV6-5; j_call: TRBJ1-6; clone_size: .; d_call: .
cdr3_aa: CASSFRSGRISDTQYF; cdr3_nt: TGTGCCAGCAGTTTTCGTAGCGGGAGGATCTCAGATACGCAGTATTTT; cdr3_length: 16; v_call: TRBV28; j_call: TRBJ2-3; clone_size: many; d_call: TRBD2
cdr3_aa: CASSLAQGNTEAFF; cdr3_nt: TGCGCCAGCAGCTTAGCACAGGGGAACACTGAAGCTTTCTTT; cdr3_length: 14; v_call: TRBV5-1; j_call: TRBJ1-1; clone_size: many; d_call: .
cdr3_aa: CSARDASHTEAFF; cdr3_nt: TGCAGTGCTAGAGATGCCAGTCACACTGAAGCTTTCTTT; cdr3_length: 13; v_call: TRBV20-1; j_call: TRBJ1-1; clone_size: .; d_call: .